This T cell receptor beta chain was identified in a study of T cells in Graves' hyperthyroidism and ophthalmopathy (dated by TCRdb to between 2018 and 2020). About the study as a whole: A discovery cohort of roughly 100 patients, approximately 44 with Graves' ophthalmopathy and approximately 60 with stable Graves' hyperthyroidism, was used to find distinguishing TCR V-J signatures. In about six Graves' hyperthyroidism patients, the study also compared T-cell repertoires from thyroid tissue with T-cell repertoires from blood. Following sampling, methimazole starting at 30 mg daily was given to hyperthyroidism patients, and high-dose intravenous methylprednisolone was given to ophthalmopathy patients. The 100 discovery patients were randomly split 7:3 into training and test sets. An independent validation cohort of under 20 hyperthyroidism patients and roughly 16 patients who later progressed to ophthalmopathy tested prospective prediction of ophthalmopathy. The paper reports TCR Vbeta CDR3 sequencing of roughly 140 peripheral blood samples: some 44 ophthalmopathy, 70 to 85 hyperthyroidism and approximately 17 progressor patients. The investigation overall reported the following: No statistical method was used to fix the sample size in advance, and group allocation was not hidden from the investigators. In validation, the model predicted progression to ophthalmopathy a median of around six months before onset, with roughly 70% sensitivity and roughly 79% specificity. Most expanded thyroid clonotypes (frequency above 0.001) were also detected in blood, suggesting blood repertoires may reflect thyroid immune responses. In cross-validation, a model built on a 13 V-J signature told ophthalmopathy apart from stable hyperthyroidism with just under 90% sensitivity and roughly 81% specificity, and in testing the same model reached 80%/75%.

Exclusion was applied to patients with uncontrolled infections, other autoimmune diseases, pregnancy or lactation. Diagnoses relied on clinical symptoms, serum thyroxine and TRAb, thyroid ultrasound and orbital computed tomography. Total RNA was extracted using Trizol reagent, and RNA quality was assessed on an Agilent 2100 Bioanalyzer. This clonotype appeared a few times. This clone's antigen is unknown. Base-call qualities are not available, and no considerably larger clone is one nucleotide away. The junction shows trimming of 3 bases on V and 5 bases on J, and the gene matches do not reach 4 bases of it. From cysteine to phenylalanine, the CDR3 is 13 amino acids long. This entry keeps only the CDR3 DNA: 39 bases, framed from base 1. The CDR1 and CDR2 encoded by the germline V gene are SGHRS and YFSETQ. The TCR beta CDR3 regions were amplified from RNA transcripts. A first-round RT-PCR of the TCR CDR3 used the HTBI primer set with the Qiagen OneStep RT-PCR kit. Libraries were constructed in a second round of multiplex PCR, after which size selection and purification were performed. Paired-end sequencing of the libraries was performed with 100 bp reads on an Illumina HiSeq2000. Regarding the original processing steps: Raw data were processed with SOAPnuke, discarding reads with adapters, uncalled bases, mean Phred below 15, or no exact constant-primer or identifier match. COPE v1.2.5 was used to merge the high-quality paired reads, and each unique nucleotide sequence was defined as a clonotype. Clonotypes were aligned to IMGT TRBV, TRBD and TRBJ reference segments using MiTCR v1.1. The analysis included only V-J combinations with a frequency above 0.0001, which together covered 99.2% of the repertoires. The TCS score was defined as the ratio of F50 (clonal expansion) to E x V (chaos), calculated using BLOSUM62-based TCRdist between CDR3 peptides within each V-J. Welch's t-statistics and random forest reduced some 510 V-J features to roughly 13, which were used in a naive Bayes classifier (R e1071). Thyroid-blood repertoire similarity was quantified with the Morisita-Horn index. In TCRdb, the public reads were trimmed at Q25 with fastp and aligned with MiXCR, with productive beta chains retained. Rows are unified per CDR3 protein, each entry keeping the most common DNA and genes. TCRdb's processing, not the authors' own work, is the source of the V and J calls. This sample lists more than 500,000 distinct CDR3 sequences; 46% were detected once. Around 47% of the sample is taken by the ten largest.

The TCR originated in an adult woman with Graves' disease, either hyperthyroidism or ophthalmopathy (not recorded which). Sequences were obtained from peripheral blood or thyroid tissue (not recorded which). Here the chain combines TRBV5-1 and TRBJ1-1, with 7 central nucleotides matching TRBD1. The CDR3 protein sequence reads: CASSSGQATEAFF. The sequenced DNA: TGCGCCAGCAGCTCCGGACAGGCGACTGAAGCTTTCTTT. Extended through the reference TRBV5-1 and TRBJ1-1 proteins, this CDR3 yields the full variable domain: KAGVTQTPRYLIKTRGQQVTLSCSPISGHRSVSWYQQTPGQGLQFLFEYFSETQRNKGNFPGRFSGRQFSNSRSEMNVSTLELGDSALYLCASSSGQATEAFFGQGTRLTVV.